This TCR beta chain was retrieved from a study of beta chain features in type 1 diabetes (dated by TCRdb to the late 2010s). The study in broad terms: No differences in mean age, gender distribution, total cell number or subset yield were found between patients and healthy donors. A total of 85 million to 140 million sorted cells were examined across all samples, and the number of cells per subset was strongly correlated with RNA yield. In the study, recently diagnosed type 1 diabetes patients and matched healthy donors were compared on the TCRB repertoires of their sorted circulating CD4+ T cell subsets. Whereas all 28 donors provided naive and central memory subsets, regulatory and stem cell-like memory subsets were isolated from just 8 patients and about 8 healthy donors. What the authors observed across the whole study: Patients with type 1 diabetes made fewer insertions and deleted more nucleotides at VDJ recombination sites, implying thymic rearrangement abnormalities. Naive, central memory and regulatory TCRB repertoires appeared to be more similar among patients than among healthy donors. Type 1 diabetes patients showed a moderate but significant shortening of TCRB CDR3 length in all four CD4+ subsets. Sequencing cDNA rather than genomic DNA could over-represent highly expressing activated cells, although activation and CD3 levels did not differ between groups. Because the HLA sub-analyses included only small numbers of individuals, any influence of HLA type on TCRB rearrangement was left unresolved. PCR might favor shorter templates, but patient and control samples were amplified and corrected together, so any skew would affect both groups equally.

Regarding this clone: No cognate antigen has been identified for it. No quality values exist for individual bases; no much larger clone is one base distant. Other DNA sequences in this specimen translate into the identical CDR3.

All of the isolated RNA was reverse transcribed with the High Capacity cDNA Reverse Transcription Kit, so expressed TCRB transcripts were sequenced. Deep immunoSEQ sequencing was performed on naive, central memory and regulatory T cell samples, with an average of roughly 3.5 million total reads per sample. Sorted cells were lysed in RLT buffer and RNA was extracted with DNase-treated RNeasy Micro or Mini kits, depending on cell number. Each cell subset was processed separately to prevent cross-contamination, with patient and healthy donor samples processed together. TCRB sequences were amplified from cDNA with the immunoSEQ multiplex PCR, producing 87-bp fragments spanning the CDR3 region. The amplicons were sequenced using the Illumina HiSeq platform. On the study's bioinformatics: Synthetic template baselines were used to correct PCR bias computationally, reads within Hamming distance 2 were collapsed, and singletons that could not be merged were discarded. Reads were aligned to IMGT to assign V, D and J genes, CDR3 length, and insertions or deletions at six rearrangement sites. Within each subset, clonotype counts were normalized to the number of sorted cells before true diversity and Gini coefficients were calculated with the tcR R package. The overlap coefficient, calculated on TCRB nucleotide sequences, was used to measure repertoire sharing. As a proxy for the pre-selection repertoire, out-of-frame TCRB sequences from naive cells were analyzed. Entries here come from immuneACCESS through TCRdb and include only in-frame sequences with V and J called. Some clones fail to appear in such tables; in the studies checked, an unresolved V gene covers under half of the shortfall, and the cause of the remainder is unknown. The V and J calls and clone size were taken over from that table, and D and trimming were inferred from the DNA. The sample table holds around 690,000 clones, of which 9.5% to 15% were seen once. More than 0.09% of the sample is taken by the ten largest.

A single peripheral blood draw of approximately 120 mL on average was collected from each donor into heparinised tubes. A BD FACSAria II was used to sort naive, central memory, regulatory and stem cell-like memory CD4+ T cells with a panel that included CD45RO, CCR7, CD25, CD127, CD95 and CD27. All sorted populations exceeded 95% purity. PBMCs were isolated immediately by Lymphoprep density gradient centrifugation and stained directly without culture. To minimize batch effects, samples were stained and sorted in pairs, one healthy donor with one patient per experiment. Trimming at the junction amounts to 0 bases on V and 5 bases on J, and the germline ends lie 7 bases apart. CDR3 length: 13 amino acids, cysteine to phenylalanine. The sequence is cut down to CDR3 DNA, 39 bases in frame from base 1. The germline V gene (reference sequence) supplies CDR1 LNHNV and CDR2 YYDKDF.

The sample consisted of naive CD4+ T cells from blood. Sample cell subset or site, as interpreted from the label and publication: true naive CD4+ T cells. Recombination connected TRBV15 to TRBJ2-5, with the D gene too uncertain to name. The clonotype originates from a man aged 25 to 40 with type 1 diabetes. Read as DNA, the sequence is TGTGCCACCAGCAGAGAACCCAAGGAGACCCAGTACTTC. Its translation reads: CATSREPKETQYF.